One and the same sample provided the 23 T cell receptor beta chains below, sequenced in a study of CXCR3-negative and CXCR3-positive naive CD8 T cells. Libraries of TRB cDNA were made by 5' RACE and carried UMIs. Each CDR3 protein gets one entry in TCRdb, which reprocessed the 5' RACE reads and gives no DNA. This table holds fewer than 95,000 distinct CDR3 sequences. Sequenced input: naive CXCR3- CD8+ T cells from blood. Indicated subset: CD45RO-CCR7+CD27+CD95- naive CD8+ T cells lacking CXCR3 (TNR3-). These receptors were taken from a human donor in good health. Some clones in this sample may be carry-over from other donors' samples.

The chain carries TRBV5-1 and TRBJ1-1; TCRdb selects TRBD1, and the lack of DNA leaves this call unchecked. The CDR3 length is 14 residues. Germline assignment: CDR1 SGHRS and CDR2 YFSETQ. CDR3 in amino acids: CASRSQGAITEAFF.

This CDR3 is CASSETTNYGYTF. This rearrangement joins TRBV6-1 to TRBJ1-2. The CDR3 has 13 residues. The germline V gene encodes CDR1 MNHNS and CDR2 SASEGT.

The genes are TRBV5-6 and TRBJ2-1. Germline V gene lookup returns CDR1 SGHDT and CDR2 YYEEEE. This CDR3 contains 14 residues. The CDR3 sequence is CASSLPLWGNEQFF.

This CDR3 is CASSLALGPNQPQHF. The rearrangement links TRBV7-2 to TRBJ1-5. This CDR3 has 15 amino acids. CDR1 and CDR2 (germline): SGHTA, FQGNSA.

The chain uses TRBV6-5 and TRBJ1-1; the D call of TRBD1 rests on TCRdb alone, since no DNA is present to check it. The CDR3 totals 14 residues. In germline, CDR1 is MNHEY, CDR2 SVGAGI. CDR3 protein: CASSLTQQGTEAFF.

The V gene is TRBV12-3 or TRBV12-4, the J gene TRBJ2-7; the TCRdb D gene call, TRBD1, has no DNA to confirm it. CDR3 length: 13 amino acids. CDR3 sequence reads: CASSPGGRYEQYF.

This rearrangement joins TRBV6-2 or TRBV6-3 to TRBJ2-7; TCRdb indicates TRBD1, and absent DNA this call remains unverified. This CDR3 has 15 amino acids. Germline V gene data show CDR1 as MNHEY and CDR2 as SVGEGT. The CDR3 region is CASTTGAGHSYEQYF.

This chain links TRBV29-1 with TRBJ2-1; TCRdb calls TRBD1, which cannot be checked without DNA. Germline V gene data show CDR1 as SQVTM and CDR2 as ANQGSEA. The CDR3 totals 13 residues. CDR3 in amino acids: CSVQGGAGPEQFF.

This sequence joins TRBV11-2 and TRBJ2-7; TCRdb proposes TRBD2, but this gene call is untestable without DNA. The CDR3 covers 14 residues. From germline, CDR1 is SGHAT and CDR2 FQNNGV. The CDR3 spells CASSFVTSGYEQYF.

The rearrangement joins TRBV4-3 to TRBJ1-2. Per the germline V gene, CDR1 is LGHNA and CDR2 is YSLEER. The CDR3 length is 14 residues. The CDR3 reads CASNDIRANYGYTF.

V usage is TRBV4-3 and J usage is TRBJ1-6. Per the germline V gene, CDR1 is LGHNA and CDR2 is YSLEER. The CDR3 has 16 residues. The chain's CDR3 is CASSQDLGRNNSPLHF.

The chain links TRBV5-6 to TRBJ2-3; TCRdb picks TRBD1, but there is no DNA to check that call. The germline V gene has CDR1 SGHDT and CDR2 YYEEEE. This CDR3 spans 16 amino acids. CDR3 residues: CASSLAGTWGPDTQYF.

The rearrangement joins TRBV13 to TRBJ2-1. This CDR3 has 15 residues. Germline CDR1 PRHDT, CDR2 FYEKMQ (reference sequence). The CDR3 loop reads CASSFTSGSYNEQFF.

V gene TRBV11-3 combines with J gene TRBJ2-2; the D gene TCRdb calls, TRBD1, cannot be checked with no DNA. Germline V gene data show CDR1 as SGHNT and CDR2 as YENEEA. The CDR3 is 19 amino acids. The CDR3 loop reads CASRPPGTPRPANTGELFF. The full variable domain, with the rest looked up from reference TRBV11-3 and TRBJ2-2, is EAGVVQSPRYKIIEKKQPVAFWCNPISGHNTLYWYLQNLGQGPELLIRYENEEAVDDSQLPKDRFSAERLKGVDSTLKIQPAELGDSAVYLCASRPPGTPRPANTGELFFGEGSRLTVL.

The V call is TRBV4-3, the J call TRBJ1-1; with no DNA, the TCRdb D assignment of TRBD1 cannot be verified. This CDR3 region has 17 residues. The germline CDR1 and CDR2 sequences are LGHNA and YSLEER. The CDR3 sequence is CASSLESPGKGWTEAFF.

The CDR3 here is CASSVDPVGPLLYTF. The chain carries TRBV9 and TRBJ1-2; TCRdb designates TRBD1, a call that cannot be tested without DNA. CDR3 length equals 15 residues. Germline V gives CDR1 SGDLS, CDR2 YYNGEE.

The genes are TRBV11-3 and TRBJ1-1. CDR1 and CDR2 (germline): SGHNT, YENEEA. This CDR3 has 13 amino acids. CDR3 in amino acids: CASSSLFGTEAFF.

The chain links TRBV7-9 to TRBJ2-3. Germline V gene lookup returns CDR1 SEHNR and CDR2 FQNEAQ (reference sequence). This CDR3 has 12 residues. The CDR3 protein is CASSLLFDTQYF.

The genes are TRBV6-5 and TRBJ1-1; as DNA is missing, the TRBD1 call by TCRdb cannot be tested. Germline V gene data show CDR1 as MNHEY and CDR2 as SVGAGI. The CDR3 is 17 residues long. The chain's CDR3 is CASSQVLPGGGRTEAFF.

The rearrangement uses TRBV7-9 and TRBJ2-1. Germline CDR1 reads SEHNR; CDR2 reads FQNEAQ (reference sequence). The CDR3 consists of 15 residues. CDR3 protein: CASSSGSGPYNEQFF.

V usage is TRBV11-3 and J usage is TRBJ2-7. The germline gives CDR1 SGHNT, CDR2 YENEEA. This CDR3 has 13 residues. Here the CDR3 reads CASSLHFSYEQYF.

The chain has TRBV27 and TRBJ2-3. The CDR3 spans 17 residues. The germline V gene has CDR1 MNHEY and CDR2 SMNVEV (reference sequence). This CDR3 reads CASSTFEPHGGTDTQYF.

The chain is built from TRBV20-1 and TRBJ2-1; the TCRdb call, TRBD1, lacks DNA for checking. From germline, CDR1 is DFQATT and CDR2 SNEGSKA (reference sequence). The CDR3 loop spans 18 amino acids. CDR3 sequence reads: CSARDAGPKSQGGHEQFF.